This entry is about one T cell receptor (beta chain). This entry is derived from a study of blood T cell repertoires in COVID-19. The protocol was immunoSEQ multiplex PCR, while the TCRdb copy is restricted to in-frame clones and leaves out a portion. The table records over 200,000 clones, roughly 83% of them present only once. V was clipped by 3 bases and J by 0 bases, with 14 bases between them. CDR1 and CDR2 (germline): MGHRA, YSYEKL. This CDR3 comprises 16 residues. The sample comprised peripheral blood. The chain links TRBV4-1 to TRBJ1-1; weak D call: TRBD1 (5 bases). The sequence derives from a man aged 40-55 years with acute or convalescent COVID-19. The CDR3 loop reads CASSQTWTLLNTEAFF. CDR3 DNA: TGCGCCAGCAGCCAGACCTGGACATTATTGAACACTGAAGCTTTCTTT.